These T cell receptor beta chains were read from a single sample in a study of blood T cell repertoires in COVID-19. The data were produced by immunoSEQ multiplex PCR, yet TCRdb's version contains in-frame clones alone and is incomplete. The table includes over 200,000 clones, over 80% detected once. Sample: PBMCs or T cells enriched from blood (not recorded which). Receptor source: a woman aged 30 to 39 who had been exposed to COVID-19. Both conserved end residues are part of each CDR3. The D gene is left open where the match is weak. Size tells how often a clone was seen (once, few, many) or the class of an expanded clone, and some rows leave it out.

TGTGCCAGCAGCTTAGAATTGGGACTGGCCGGAAACACCATATATTTT,CASSLELGLAGNTIYF,TRBV7-9,.,.,TRBJ1-3
TGTGCCAGCAGCTTGTTCCCCGGGGATACGCAGTATTTT,CASSLFPGDTQYF,TRBV5-4,.,.,TRBJ2-3
TGTGCCAGCAGCCATGAACAGATGAACACTGAAGCTTTCTTT,CASSHEQMNTEAFF,TRBV14,.,.,TRBJ1-1
TGTGCCAGCAGCCGGGGACTAGCGAAGGGGGAGCAGTACTTC,CASSRGLAKGEQYF,TRBV7-2,TRBD2,.,TRBJ2-7
TGCAGTGCTAGTCGGACAGGGAAGGGCACTGAAGCTTTCTTT,CSASRTGKGTEAFF,TRBV20-1,TRBD1,.,TRBJ1-1
TGTGCCAGCTCACCATCCTCGAGCGATTCGGAGTATTTT,CASSPSSSDSEYF,TRBV18,.,.,TRBJ2-3
TGTGCCACCGAGGCCGGAGGCAACACTGAAGCTTTCTTT,CATEAGGNTEAFF,TRBV15,.,.,TRBJ1-1
TGTGCCAGCACCGGGACAGGACCGGCGGATCAGCCCCAGCATTTT,CASTGTGPADQPQHF,TRBV6-5,TRBD1,.,TRBJ1-5
TGTGCCAGCAGTGAAGACTCCGAGAGAAACACCATATATTTT,CASSEDSERNTIYF,TRBV6-1,.,.,TRBJ1-3
TGTGCCAGCAGGTGGACTAGCAGCACCGGGGAGCTGTTTTTT,CASRWTSSTGELFF,TRBV2,TRBD2,.,TRBJ2-2
TGCAGCGGTTTAAGCACAGATACGCAGTATTTT,CSGLSTDTQYF,TRBV29-1,.,.,TRBJ2-3
TGTGCCAGCTCACCCAGACTAGCGGGAGGGCTAATATCCGAGCAGTTCTTC,CASSPRLAGGLISEQFF,TRBV18,TRBD2,.,TRBJ2-1
TGTGCCAGCAGCTCGGGAGCAGAGCAGTTCTTC,CASSSGAEQFF,TRBV7-9,.,once,TRBJ2-1
TGCAGCGTTTCGGGTAGCTTCTCCTACGAGCAGTACTTC,CSVSGSFSYEQYF,TRBV29-1,.,.,TRBJ2-7
TGTGCCAGCAGCTGGGGAGGGGCGAGTTCACCCCTCCACTTT,CASSWGGASSPLHF,TRBV13,.,.,TRBJ1-6
TGTGCCAGCAGCACCACCGGGACAGCCCTCTACGAGCAGTACTTC,CASSTTGTALYEQYF,TRBV9,TRBD1,.,TRBJ2-7
TGTGCCAGCAGCTCTCCCCCGTGGCGGGAGAACACTGAAGCTTTCTTT,CASSSPPWRENTEAFF,TRBV13,.,.,TRBJ1-1
TGTGCCAGCAGCTTTCGGACAGTAACCTCTGGAAACACCATATATTTT,CASSFRTVTSGNTIYF,TRBV11-3,.,.,TRBJ1-3
TGTGCCACCAGCAGAGTAAATCAGCCCCAGCATTTT,CATSRVNQPQHF,TRBV15,.,.,TRBJ1-5
TGTGCCTGGAGCGAAACGGACAGGGGCTACGAGCAGTACTTC,CAWSETDRGYEQYF,TRBV30,TRBD1,.,TRBJ2-7
TGTGCCTGGGGTGCCGGCCTAGAGAGCTCCTATAATTCACCCCTCCACTTT,CAWGAGLESSYNSPLHF,TRBV30,.,.,TRBJ1-6
TGTGCCAGCAGCTTGTCTTTTTTCGGGGTAAAGGACACTGAAGCTTTCTTT,CASSLSFFGVKDTEAFF,TRBV11-3,.,.,TRBJ1-1
TGTGCCAGCAGCCCTAGCGGGATTGCATCCTACGAGCAGTACTTC,CASSPSGIASYEQYF,TRBV3-1/TRBV3-2,TRBD2,few,TRBJ2-7
TGTGCCGGACGGACTAGCGGGAGGTATGAGACCCAGTACTTC,CAGRTSGRYETQYF,TRBV6-5,TRBD2,.,TRBJ2-5
TGTGCCAGCAGCGTAGTAGGGACTAGCGGTCTTAGCTCCTACAATGAGCAGTTCTTC,CASSVVGTSGLSSYNEQFF,TRBV9,TRBD2,.,TRBJ2-1
TGTGCCAGCAGCTTAGTAACCGGGGTGAGCTCTGGAAACACCATATATTTT,CASSLVTGVSSGNTIYF,TRBV11-2,.,.,TRBJ1-3
TGTGCCACCAGCAGAGATGACCGGAGCTCCTACGAGCAGTACTTC,CATSRDDRSSYEQYF,TRBV15,.,.,TRBJ2-7
TGTGCCAGCAGCTTACAGAGTCAGATGAACACTGAAGCTTTCTTT,CASSLQSQMNTEAFF,TRBV5-6,.,few,TRBJ1-1
TGCGCCAGCAAGGAGGGCGGGGGCAACTATGGCTACACCTTC,CASKEGGGNYGYTF,TRBV5-1,.,.,TRBJ1-2
TGTGCCAGCAGCGCCGTTCCAGTCCCCAACACCGGGGAGCTGTTTTTT,CASSAVPVPNTGELFF,TRBV9,.,.,TRBJ2-2
TGTGCCAGCAGCCCAACCTCAGTCCTTAACTATGGCTACACCTTC,CASSPTSVLNYGYTF,TRBV7-9,.,.,TRBJ1-2
TGCGCCAGCAGCTTGGGGCAGGCTACCTACGAGCAGTACTTC,CASSLGQATYEQYF,TRBV5-1,.,.,TRBJ2-7
TGTGCCAGCAGCTACGGGACAGAAGATATCTATGGCTACACCTTC,CASSYGTEDIYGYTF,TRBV5-4,TRBD1,.,TRBJ1-2
TGTGCCTGGAGTGTTAGGTGGCTAGCGGGAGATCCCTACGAGCAGTACTTC,CAWSVRWLAGDPYEQYF,TRBV30,TRBD2,.,TRBJ2-7
TGTGCCAGCAGCTTGGGGGCCGGGACTAGCGTATTGGAGACCCAGTACTTC,CASSLGAGTSVLETQYF,TRBV5-6,TRBD2,.,TRBJ2-5
TGTGCTAGTGGTTTGGTAGTAGGGGCCTCCTACGAGCAGTACTTC,CASGLVVGASYEQYF,TRBV12-5,.,.,TRBJ2-7
TGTGCCAGCATCGACAGCTTTGGAAACACCATATATTTT,CASIDSFGNTIYF,TRBV7-6,.,.,TRBJ1-3
TGTGCCAGCAGCCGCCAGACATGGAAAAACATTCAGTACTTC,CASSRQTWKNIQYF,TRBV3-1/TRBV3-2,.,.,TRBJ2-4
TGTGCTAGCAGCTTATCACGAGCTAGCGGCTACAATGAGCAGTTCTTC,CASSLSRASGYNEQFF,TRBV7-7,TRBD2,.,TRBJ2-1
TGTGCCAGCAGCTTTCGACTAGCGGGAGGGCCGCGCGAGCAGTACTTC,CASSFRLAGGPREQYF,TRBV3-1/TRBV3-2,TRBD2,.,TRBJ2-7